Each of the 30 T cell receptor beta chains below was sequenced from the same sample in a study of cytomegalovirus exposure and HLA in healthy donors. The primer mix had 60 Vbeta and 13 Jbeta primers. Assay: immunoSEQ multiplex PCR; the TCRdb copy retains only in-frame clones and omits some. There are 180,000 or so clones in the sample; approximately 67% occur only once, and around 2.9% lies in the top ten. The sample comprised PBMCs. Receptors were obtained from a man aged 35-49 years in good health and CMV-seronegative.

This chain uses TRBV11-2 with TRBJ2-7; no reliable D call. The CDR3 runs to 17 residues. Germline values: CDR1 SGHAT, CDR2 FQNNGV. The V end lost 3 bases, the J end lost 4 bases, and 22 bases lay between the germline ends. CDR3 sequence (DNA): TGTGCCAGCAGCTTCCTTAGTACAGCCTCTCTCTGGTACGAGCAGTACTTC. This sequence encodes CASSFLSTASLWYEQYF.

The V and J genes are TRBV4-3 and TRBJ2-3; no definite D call. The germline V gene has CDR1 LGHNA and CDR2 YSLEER. Trimming removed 0 bases from V and 6 bases from J, with 7 bases in between. CDR3 size: 13 residues. The chain's CDR3 is CASSQDYSDTQYF. In DNA form, the CDR3 reads TGCGCCAGCAGCCAAGATTATTCGGATACGCAGTATTTT.

The V call is TRBV7-2, the J call TRBJ2-7, with TRBD1 matching over 11 bases. Trimming at V came to 4 bases and at J to 7 bases, leaving 6 bases not matched to a gene. Germline-derived CDR1 and CDR2 are SGHTA and FQGNSA. The CDR3 has 14 residues. The CDR3 nucleotides read TGTGCCAGCAGCTCCGGGACAGGGGGTTTGGAGCAGTACTTC. It yields the protein CASSSGTGGLEQYF.

This clone occurred a few times. This rearrangement joins TRBV6-6 to TRBJ2-4, with 9 positions matching TRBD1. J was trimmed by 0 bases and V by 5 bases; bases with no gene match: 5. CDR1 is MNHNY and CDR2 is SVGAGI in the germline V gene (reference sequence). This CDR3 region has 16 residues. As DNA, the CDR3 is TGTGCCAGCAGTGCACAGGGGGCCCTAGCCAAAAACATTCAGTACTTC. Translating it yields CASSAQGALAKNIQYF.

V gene TRBV5-1 combines with J gene TRBJ2-2; TRBD1 matches at 8 bases. V was pared by 1 base and J by 6 bases, with 8 bases of the junction left unmatched. Germline V lookup: CDR1 SGHRS, CDR2 YFSETQ. The CDR3 consists of 16 residues. In DNA, the CDR3 is TGCGCCAGCAGCTTGAGGACAGGGACGGAGGCCGGGGAGCTGTTTTTT. Protein: CASSLRTGTEAGELFF. The whole variable domain, filled in from reference TRBV5-1 and TRBJ2-2, reads KAGVTQTPRYLIKTRGQQVTLSCSPISGHRSVSWYQQTPGQGLQFLFEYFSETQRNKGNFPGRFSGRQFSNSRSEMNVSTLELGDSALYLCASSLRTGTEAGELFFGEGSRLTVL.

The V gene is TRBV12-2, the J gene TRBJ1-4; the table's D gene call, TRBD1, was not cross checked with the DNA. TRBV12-2 is labeled a pseudogene. This CDR3 has 17 residues. CDR3 sequence reads: CASRGRQGEATNEKLFF. CDR3 DNA: TGTGCAAGTCGCGGGAGACAGGGGGAGGCAACTAATGAAAAACTGTTTTTT.

V and J are TRBV19 and TRBJ1-2; D gene uncertain. Trimming removed 7 bases from V and 0 bases from J, with 18 bases in between. The CDR3 contains 16 residues. CDR1 is LNHDA and CDR2 is SQIVND in the germline V gene (reference sequence). The CDR3 sequence is CASNQQPNFPNYGYTF. The CDR3 coding sequence is TGTGCCAGTAACCAACAGCCTAACTTCCCTAACTATGGCTACACCTTC.

This rearrangement joins TRBV7-2 to TRBJ1-2, with D possibly matching TRBD1 (6 bases). This CDR3 has 12 amino acids. With 5 bases removed from V and 5 bases from J, the gap between germline ends came to 9 bases. Germline V gene data show CDR1 as SGHTA and CDR2 as FQGNSA. In DNA form, the CDR3 reads TGTGCCAGCAGCCCGGACAGATATGGCTACACCTTC. Translated, it gives CASSPDRYGYTF.

The V gene is TRBV9, the J gene TRBJ1-1; D remains ambiguous. This CDR3 contains 14 residues. V was clipped by 0 bases and J by 1 base, with 7 bases between them. CDR1 and CDR2 from the germline V gene are SGDLS and YYNGEE. The DNA for the CDR3 is TGTGCCAGCAGCGTAGTTGCGGGGAACACTGAAGCTTTCTTT. It encodes CASSVVAGNTEAFF.

In this sample, this clone turned up a few times. The rearrangement uses TRBV5-4 and TRBJ2-3, with D tentatively TRBD2 (5 bases). CDR3 length: 15 amino acids. From germline, CDR1 is SGHNT and CDR2 YYREEE (reference sequence). V lost 4 bases to trimming and J lost 2 bases, with 14 bases between them. CDR3 protein: CASSHPDYSTDTQYF. CDR3 nucleotides: TGTGCCAGCAGCCACCCAGACTATTCCACAGATACGCAGTATTTT.

In this sample, this clone turned up a few times. V gene TRBV6-4 combines with J gene TRBJ2-5, with TRBD2 matching 8 bases. The assigned J gene may be wrong: the sequence end matches TRBJ2-7 better. The CDR3 sequence is 15 residues long. The germline gives CDR1 MRHNA, CDR2 SNTAGT. The CDR3 DNA is TGTGCCAGCAGTGACGGCGGGGGGACCCCCTACGAGCAGTACTTC. Protein product: CASSDGGGTPYEQYF.

This chain uses TRBV15 with TRBJ1-1, with 9 nucleotides matching TRBD1. Trimming at V came to 5 bases and at J to 11 bases, leaving 9 bases not matched to a gene. Germline assignment: CDR1 LNHNV and CDR2 YYDKDF (reference sequence). This CDR3 comprises 13 residues. The CDR3 coding sequence is TGTGCCACCAGCCGCCGGGACAGGGTTGACGCTTTCTTT. Protein: CATSRRDRVDAFF.

This clone has more than one count but fewer than ten. This rearrangement joins TRBV5-1 to TRBJ1-1, with TRBD1 as a possible D gene (6 bases). Germline V gives CDR1 SGHRS, CDR2 YFSETQ. The CDR3 extends over 13 amino acids. Trimming cost V 3 bases and J 1 base, with 7 bases left between them. The CDR3 spells CASSWDTNTEAFF. CDR3 in DNA: TGCGCCAGCAGCTGGGACACGAACACTGAAGCTTTCTTT.

The genes are TRBV9 and TRBJ1-1; 7 bases fit TRBD1. V trimming: 0 bases; J trimming: 6 bases; junction bases outside the gene matches: 8. CDR3 length equals 15 residues. CDR1 is SGDLS and CDR2 is YYNGEE in the germline V gene. The CDR3: CASSVEGTGESEAFF. The CDR3, as DNA: TGTGCCAGCAGCGTAGAGGGAACAGGGGAATCTGAAGCTTTCTTT.

Only one count was recorded for this clone. This chain joins TRBV7-9 and TRBJ1-6, with TRBD1 as a possible D gene (5 bases). CDR1 is SEHNR, CDR2 FQNEAQ, per germline (reference sequence). V lost 1 base, J lost 7 bases, and 20 bases lay in between. CDR3 length: 18 amino acids. The CDR3 sequence is CASSLDRSALPGNSPLHF. The CDR3 DNA sequence: TGTGCCAGCAGCTTAGACAGGTCCGCTTTACCCGGAAATTCACCCCTCCACTTT.

The chain has TRBV12-5 and TRBJ1-1; no clear D gene. This CDR3 has 15 amino acids. The germline V and J ends were trimmed by 1 base and 2 bases, with 11 bases remaining between them. CDR1 is LGHNT and CDR2 is FRNRAP in the germline V gene. CDR3 region: CASGLGRFDNTEAFF. The CDR3 nucleotides are TGTGCTAGTGGTTTGGGTAGATTTGATAACACTGAAGCTTTCTTT.

This clone occurred a few times. Germline is not matched at one junction end, which may reflect a read error. The chain recombines TRBV7-9 with TRBJ1-2, with TRBD1 matching over 7 bases. There are 13 residues in the CDR3. Looked up from germline, CDR1 is SEHNR and CDR2 is FQNEAQ (reference sequence). For the CDR3, the DNA is TGTTCCAGCAGCTTAGAGGGGGCGCGGGGCTACACCTTC. It specifies CSSSLEGARGYTF.

Written as DNA, the CDR3 is TGCGCCAGCAGCCAAGATACGGTTGGGGCCAACGTCCTGACTTTC. It translates to CASSQDTVGANVLTF. The chain joins TRBV4-1 to TRBJ2-6; D ambiguous. CDR1 is MGHRA and CDR2 is YSYEKL in the germline V gene. V was shortened by 0 bases and J by 3 bases, with 6 bases between the two germline ends. CDR3 size: 15 residues.

The rearrangement links TRBV5-5 to TRBJ2-7; a possible D gene is TRBD1 (6 bases). This CDR3 has 15 amino acids. V lost 4 bases and J lost 0, with 14 bases in between. The germline gives CDR1 SGHKS, CDR2 YYEKEE (reference sequence). CDR3 region: CASSARDTSSYEQYF. CDR3 nucleotides: TGTGCCAGCAGCGCCCGGGACACGAGCTCCTACGAGCAGTACTTC.

The chain uses TRBV7-8 and TRBJ2-5; D may be TRBD2 (6 bases). Gene TRBJ2-7 matches the end of the DNA better, so the J call may be wrong. Germline V gives CDR1 SGHVS, CDR2 FQNEAQ. The CDR3 is made up of 14 amino acids. Written as DNA, the CDR3 is TGTGCCAGCAGCTCTACCGGGACTTTCTACGAGCAGTACTTC. Its protein product is CASSSTGTFYEQYF.

J is TRBJ2-5 and V is TRBV19, with 14 nucleotides matching TRBD2. The trim removed 5 bases at V and 4 bases at J, leaving 6 bases unmatched. CDR1 LNHDA and CDR2 SQIVND come from the germline V gene (reference sequence). The CDR3 contains 16 residues. The CDR3 loop reads CASSVTGTSGRETQYF. The CDR3 nucleotides are TGTGCCAGTAGTGTTACCGGGACTAGCGGGAGAGAGACCCAGTACTTC. Variable domain in full (rest from reference TRBV19 and TRBJ2-5): DGGITQSPKYLFRKEGQNVTLSCEQNLNHDAMYWYRQDPGQGLRLIYYSQIVNDFQKGDIAEGYSVSREKKESFPLTVTSAQKNPTAFYLCASSVTGTSGRETQYFGPGTRLLVL.

The chain uses TRBV2 and TRBJ1-6; D call uncertain. The germline CDR1 and CDR2 sequences are SNHLY and FYNNEI. The CDR3 is 14 residues long. The V end was cut by 3 bases, the J end by 7 bases, with 10 bases between. The CDR3 DNA is TGTGCCAGCAGTGAGGGCAGAGCCAATTCACCCCTCCACTTT. It codes for CASSEGRANSPLHF.

In its sample, this clone was seen a few times. The chain couples TRBV5-1 to TRBJ2-7; perhaps TRBD1 as D (5 bases). This CDR3 is 13 amino acids long. V was trimmed by 0 bases and J by 7 bases, leaving 11 bases between them. Germline assignment: CDR1 SGHRS and CDR2 YFSETQ. CDR3 protein: CASSLERWTEQYF. The CDR3 DNA is TGCGCCAGCAGCTTGGAGAGGTGGACAGAGCAGTACTTC.

The chain combines TRBV12-2 with TRBJ2-5; the table's D call TRBD2 went unverified against the DNA. TRBV12-2 is noted as a pseudogene. This CDR3 is 18 amino acids long. The CDR3 region has the DNA TGTGCAAGTCGCATCAGTAAAAGCGGGGGCTCTTCCGAAGAGACCCAGTACTTC. Its translation: CASRISKSGGSSEETQYF.

The gene calls are TRBV11-2 and TRBJ2-1; maybe TRBD2 (5 bases). Between the trimmed V and J ends, which lost 3 bases and 3 bases, there was a span of 12 bases. The CDR3 loop spans 15 amino acids. Germline loops: CDR1 SGHAT, CDR2 FQNNGV. In DNA form, the CDR3 reads TGTGCCAGCAGCTTGAGTACGGGGAACTACAATGAGCAGTTCTTC. This gives the protein CASSLSTGNYNEQFF. Full variable domain (remainder filled in from reference TRBV11-2 and TRBJ2-1): EAGVAQSPRYKIIEKRQSVAFWCNPISGHATLYWYQQILGQGPKLLIQFQNNGVVDDSQLPKDRFSAERLKGVDSTLKIQPAKLEDSAVYLCASSLSTGNYNEQFFGPGTRLTVL.

The CDR3 reads CASSLVRRGLSYNEQFF. The CDR3, as DNA: TGTGCCAGCAGCTTAGTGCGCAGGGGGCTATCCTACAATGAGCAGTTCTTC. The chain couples TRBV7-2 to TRBJ2-1, with TRBD1 matching over 8 bases. There are 17 residues in the CDR3. The V segment lost 1 base and the J segment 1 base; nucleotides outside the gene matches: 6. In germline, CDR1 is SGHTA, CDR2 FQGNSA.

This clone was detected only a few times. The J gene is TRBJ1-2, the V gene TRBV5-5, with D possibly matching TRBD1 (5 bases). V lost 4 bases to trimming and J lost 4 bases, with 17 bases between them. The CDR3 totals 15 residues. Germline values: CDR1 SGHKS, CDR2 YYEKEE (reference sequence). The CDR3 nucleotides read TGTGCCAGCAGCCTGGTAGGGGAGGGAGGCTATGGCTACACCTTC. It yields the protein CASSLVGEGGYGYTF.

The chain couples TRBV5-1 to TRBJ2-7; 11 nucleotides align to TRBD2. CDR3 length: 14 amino acids. J gave up 6 bases and V 0 bases, and 2 bases lay outside the gene matches. Germline CDR1 SGHRS, CDR2 YFSETQ. The CDR3 loop reads CASSLVLAGGEQYF. CDR3 in DNA: TGCGCCAGCAGCTTGGTCCTAGCGGGAGGCGAGCAGTACTTC.

This chain uses TRBV5-4 with TRBJ2-1; 10 bases are shared with TRBD1. CDR1 is SGHNT and CDR2 is YYREEE in the germline V gene (reference sequence). This CDR3 region has 15 residues. With V trimmed by 5 bases and J by 3 bases, 5 bases remained unmatched. The CDR3 DNA follows: TGTGCCAGCAGGCCCGGGACAGGGGACTACAATGAGCAGTTCTTC. It specifies CASRPGTGDYNEQFF.

J is TRBJ1-3 and V is TRBV29-1; 8 nucleotides line up with TRBD1. This CDR3 has 16 amino acids. The V gene end was trimmed by 0 bases and the J gene end by 3 bases; junction bases not matched to a gene: 7. CDR1 is SQVTM and CDR2 is ANQGSEA in the germline V gene. The chain's CDR3 is CSVEDLRTGSGNTIYF. The CDR3 DNA sequence: TGCAGCGTTGAAGATCTTAGGACAGGGAGTGGAAACACCATATATTTT.